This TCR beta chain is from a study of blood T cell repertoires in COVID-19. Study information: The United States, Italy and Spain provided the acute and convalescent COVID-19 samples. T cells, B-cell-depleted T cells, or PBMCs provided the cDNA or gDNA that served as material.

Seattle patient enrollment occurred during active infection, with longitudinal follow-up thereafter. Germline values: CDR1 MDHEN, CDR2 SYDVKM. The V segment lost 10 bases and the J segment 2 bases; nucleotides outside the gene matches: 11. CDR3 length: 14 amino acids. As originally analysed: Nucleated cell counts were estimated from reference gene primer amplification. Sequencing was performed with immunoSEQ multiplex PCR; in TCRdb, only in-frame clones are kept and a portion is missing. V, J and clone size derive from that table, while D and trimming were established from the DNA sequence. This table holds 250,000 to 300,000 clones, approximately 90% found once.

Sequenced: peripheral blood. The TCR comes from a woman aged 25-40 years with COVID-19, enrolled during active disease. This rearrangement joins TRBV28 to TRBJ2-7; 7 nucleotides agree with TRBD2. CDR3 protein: CATCGTTKTYEQYF. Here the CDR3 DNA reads TGTGCCACCTGTGGGACTACCAAAACCTACGAGCAGTACTTC.